Shown below are 31 T cell receptor beta chains from a single sample sequenced in a study of cytomegalovirus exposure and HLA in healthy donors. It was with 60 Vbeta and 13 Jbeta primers that the PCR ran. Repertoires were generated with immunoSEQ multiplex PCR, while TCRdb's copy carries only in-frame clones and drops some. The repertoire holds approximately 170,000 clones, with approximately 81% as singletons. Sequencing was performed on PBMCs. Receptors were obtained from a boy between 2 and 10 years old in good health and CMV-seronegative.

The chain carries TRBV20-1 and TRBJ2-5; D is ambiguous. The CDR3 loop spans 11 amino acids. CDR1 DFQATT and CDR2 SNEGSKA come from the germline V gene (reference sequence). V was shortened by 4 bases and J by 1 base, with 4 bases between the two germline ends. The CDR3 here is CSANFQETQYF. The DNA of the CDR3 is TGCAGTGCTAACTTCCAAGAGACCCAGTACTTC.

The genes are TRBV2 and TRBJ2-1, with a tentative D call TRBD1 (5 bases). V was trimmed by 7 bases and J by 2 bases, leaving 6 bases between them. CDR1 SNHLY and CDR2 FYNNEI come from the germline V gene. The CDR3 sequence is 12 residues long. CDR3 DNA: TGTGCCAGCAAGGGGACCTACAATGAGCAGTTCTTC. It codes for CASKGTYNEQFF.

This chain links TRBV14 with TRBJ1-2; D remains unclear. The CDR3 runs to 14 residues. Germline V gives CDR1 SGHDN, CDR2 FVKESK. V gave up 0 bases and J gave up 1 base, with 6 bases separating them. CDR3 bases: TGTGCCAGCAGCCAAGAGGTCTATAACTATGGCTACACCTTC. Protein: CASSQEVYNYGYTF.

The CDR3 sequence: CASSEAGLNYGYTF. The CDR3 DNA reads as TGTGCCAGCAGTGAAGCGGGCCTCAACTATGGCTACACCTTC. The chain has TRBV6-1 and TRBJ1-2; no clear D gene. Germline V CDR1 and CDR2: MNHNS, SASEGT. This CDR3 has 14 amino acids. The ends were cut back, 0 bases at V and 2 bases at J, with 7 bases in the middle.

V gene TRBV4-1 combines with J gene TRBJ1-2; no definite D call. The CDR3 runs 15 residues. The germline V and J ends were trimmed by 4 bases and 8 bases, with 20 bases remaining between them. Germline V gene data show CDR1 as MGHRA and CDR2 as YSYEKL. The CDR3 nucleotides read TGCGCCAGCAGCCCGCCCGGAACCGGGAGGGAAGGCTACACCTTC. It specifies CASSPPGTGREGYTF.

This chain uses TRBV4-1 with TRBJ2-2; D not certain. This CDR3 is 13 amino acids long. Between the trimmed V and J ends, which lost 4 bases and 0 bases, there was a span of 3 bases. From germline, CDR1 is MGHRA and CDR2 YSYEKL. This chain's CDR3 is CASSPSNTGELFF. The CDR3 DNA reads TGCGCCAGCAGCCCTTCGAACACCGGGGAGCTGTTTTTT.

This clone was detected only once. This chain connects TRBV5-8 to TRBJ2-3, with TRBD2 identical over 11 bases. There are 17 residues in the CDR3. The V gene end was trimmed by 4 bases and the J gene end by 4 bases; junction bases not matched to a gene: 11. Germline V CDR1 and CDR2: SGHTS, YDEGEE. The CDR3 DNA reads as TGTGCCAGCAGCCTCCCTATGACTAGCGGGGTGGCAGATACGCAGTATTTT. As protein: CASSLPMTSGVADTQYF. Full variable domain (missing parts from reference TRBV5-8 and TRBJ2-3): EAGVTQSPTHLIKTRGQQATLRCSPISGHTSVYWYQQALGLGLQFLLWYDEGEERNRGNFPPRFSGRQFPNYSSELNVNALELEDSALYLCASSLPMTSGVADTQYFGPGTRLTVL.

The chain has TRBV6-1 and TRBJ2-1; 8 bases are shared with TRBD2. Germline CDR1 is MNHNS and CDR2 is SASEGT. V gave up 2 bases and J gave up 8 bases; unmatched junction bases: 5. The CDR3 has 14 amino acids. CDR3 DNA sequence: TGTGCCAGCAGTGAAACAGGGCGGGGGGATGAGCAGTTCTTC. Protein: CASSETGRGDEQFF.

The V and J genes are TRBV7-3 and TRBJ1-1; no firm D call. Trimming stripped 2 bases from V and 2 bases from J, with 6 bases between. The CDR3 loop spans 13 amino acids. CDR1 is SGHTA and CDR2 is FQGTGA in the germline V gene. The CDR3 is CASSLGRNTEAFF. CDR3 coding DNA: TGTGCCAGCAGCTTAGGGAGAAACACTGAAGCTTTCTTT.

This clone was counted a single time. The rearrangement joins TRBV7-2 to TRBJ1-1, with D possibly matching TRBD1 (6 bases). The CDR3 loop spans 17 amino acids. Looked up from germline, CDR1 is SGHTA and CDR2 is FQGNSA. V gave up 1 base and J gave up 1 base, with 16 bases separating them. CDR3 region: CASSLGVSGHQNTEAFF. For the CDR3, the DNA is TGTGCCAGCAGCTTAGGAGTCTCGGGACACCAGAACACTGAAGCTTTCTTT.

This rearrangement joins TRBV5-6 to TRBJ2-7, with 9 nucleotides matching TRBD2. The CDR3 is 17 residues long. CDR1 is SGHDT and CDR2 is YYEEEE in the germline V gene. V gave up 3 bases and J gave up 6 bases; unmatched junction bases: 16. The CDR3 loop is CASSSRTIAGAYVEQYF. The DNA for the CDR3 is TGTGCCAGCAGCTCGAGGACAATAGCGGGAGCTTACGTCGAGCAGTACTTC.

The chain recombines TRBV5-6 with TRBJ1-6; 8 bases align to TRBD1. CDR3 length: 18 residues. After removal of 7 bases from V and 0 bases from J, the junction contained 12 bases not matched to a gene. From germline, CDR1 is SGHDT and CDR2 YYEEEE. The CDR3 protein is CASLTGAPGSSYNSPLHF. CDR3 nucleotides: TGTGCCAGCTTGACAGGGGCCCCTGGAAGCTCCTATAATTCACCCCTCCACTTT.

This chain connects TRBV28 to TRBJ1-4, with 9 bases that match TRBD1. J gave up 8 bases and V 8 bases, and 15 bases lay outside the gene matches. The CDR3 consists of 16 residues. Germline V gives CDR1 MDHEN, CDR2 SYDVKM. CDR3 DNA sequence: TGTGCCAGCTTGAACAGGGGGCTGGTTTCGGGGGAAAAACTGTTTTTT. Protein sequence: CASLNRGLVSGEKLFF.

This clone has just a few counts. This chain joins TRBV19 and TRBJ1-5, with 7 bases aligning to TRBD1. CDR3 length equals 13 residues. The germline CDR1 and CDR2 sequences are LNHDA and SQIVND (reference sequence). V was clipped by 5 bases and J by 6 bases; unmatched bases: 4. This CDR3 is CASSGDRSQPQHF. In nucleotides, the CDR3 is TGTGCCAGTAGTGGGGACAGATCTCAGCCCCAGCATTTT.

CDR3 amino acids: CASSNLGQTYNEQFF. The CDR3 nucleotides read TGTGCCAGTAGTAATCTGGGCCAGACCTACAATGAGCAGTTCTTC. The rearrangement uses TRBV19 and TRBJ2-1; D remains ambiguous. Germline V gene data show CDR1 as LNHDA and CDR2 as SQIVND (reference sequence). Trimming took off 4 bases at V and 2 bases at J, with 12 bases between the two ends. CDR3 length equals 15 residues.

This clone was observed once. This rearrangement joins TRBV30 to TRBJ1-3; TRBD1 matches 7 bases. Germline V gives CDR1 GTSNPN, CDR2 SVGIG (reference sequence). The CDR3 sequence is 15 residues long. The junction had 6 bases not matched to a gene; V was cut back by 2 bases and J by 2 bases. The CDR3 sequence: CAWSPPDRAGNTIYF. The CDR3 bases are TGTGCCTGGAGTCCACCCGACAGGGCTGGAAACACCATATATTTT. Combining the CDR3 with reference TRBV30 and TRBJ1-3 gives the whole variable domain SQTIHQWPATLVQPVGSPLSLECTVEGTSNPNLYWYRQAAGRGLQLLFYSVGIGQISSEVPQNLSASRPQDRQFILSSKKLLLSDSGFYLCAWSPPDRAGNTIYFGEGSWLTVV.

Only one count was recorded for this clone. The chain links TRBV7-8 to TRBJ2-7; the match to TRBD2 covers 8 bases. Germline assignment: CDR1 SGHVS and CDR2 FQNEAQ. The length of the CDR3 is 14 residues. The V and J ends lost 4 bases and 4 bases, in that order; junction bases with no gene match: 6. CDR3 in DNA: TGTGCCAGCAGCTCTCGGGAGGGGAGTTACGAGCAGTACTTC. Amino acids: CASSSREGSYEQYF.

With respect to this clone: Other DNA sequences in this specimen translate into the identical CDR3. The chain recombines TRBV9 with TRBJ2-2; D might be TRBD1 (6 bases). V lost 7 bases, J lost 0 bases, and 7 bases lay in between. The germline V gene encodes CDR1 SGDLS and CDR2 YYNGEE. CDR3 length: 13 residues. The DNA for the CDR3 is TGTGCCAGCGGGGGCGCGAACACCGGGGAGCTGTTTTTT. Translation gives CASGGANTGELFF.

The genes are TRBV29-1 and TRBJ2-7, with 7 nucleotides matching TRBD1. Looked up from germline, CDR1 is SQVTM and CDR2 is ANQGSEA. V lost 7 bases, J lost 6 bases, and 6 bases stayed unmatched. The CDR3 loop spans 11 amino acids. CDR3 bases: TGCAGCGGCCAGGGGGTAGGCGAGCAGTACTTC. This encodes CSGQGVGEQYF.

V usage is TRBV7-9 and J usage is TRBJ1-1; 7 bases map to TRBD1. There are 15 residues in the CDR3. CDR1 is SEHNR, CDR2 FQNEAQ, per germline (reference sequence). V gave up 6 bases and J gave up 2 bases; unmatched junction bases: 9. The CDR3, as DNA: TGTGCCAGCAGGACCACCAGGGGGAGTAACACTGAAGCTTTCTTT. Translation: CASRTTRGSNTEAFF.

The rearrangement uses TRBV6-1 and TRBJ2-1, with D tentatively TRBD2 (5 bases). Germline CDR1 MNHNS, CDR2 SASEGT. The CDR3 runs 15 residues. Trimming pared 3 bases from V and 7 bases from J, leaving 16 bases between. As DNA, the CDR3 is TGTGCCAGCAGTGAGAACGGGGTGGATGGGAATGAGCAGTTCTTC. Protein product: CASSENGVDGNEQFF.

This chain links TRBV11-2 with TRBJ2-3; D gene uncertain. This CDR3 is built from 15 residues. Per the germline V gene, CDR1 is SGHAT and CDR2 is FQNNGV. Trimming took 1 base from V and 0 from J, leaving 8 bases between them. The CDR3 region is CASSLVPQSTDTQYF. DNA for the CDR3: TGTGCCAGCAGCTTAGTCCCCCAAAGCACAGATACGCAGTATTTT.

V usage is TRBV11-2 and J usage is TRBJ2-5, with a possible D match to TRBD1 (5 bases). From germline, CDR1 is SGHAT and CDR2 FQNNGV. The CDR3 is made up of 16 amino acids. V dropped 4 bases and J dropped 5 bases, with 20 bases sitting between them. Here the CDR3 DNA reads TGTGCCAGCAGCTCGTACAAGGGCAGGGCCGTCGAGACCCAGTACTTC. Amino acid sequence: CASSSYKGRAVETQYF.

This sequence joins TRBV19 and TRBJ1-4, with 8 bases matching TRBD1. The germline gives CDR1 LNHDA, CDR2 SQIVND (reference sequence). This CDR3 contains 14 residues. V was pared by 3 bases and J by 6 bases, with 3 bases of the junction left unmatched. The CDR3 reads CASSIGQGHEKLFF. The CDR3 coding sequence is TGTGCCAGTAGTATTGGACAGGGCCATGAAAAACTGTTTTTT.

This clone was seen a few times. The J gene is TRBJ1-1, the V gene TRBV10-3; 9 nucleotides match TRBD1. The CDR3 runs 13 residues. V lost 6 bases, J lost 4 bases, and 3 bases stayed unmatched. Germline assignment: CDR1 ENHRY and CDR2 SYGVKD. The CDR3 sequence: CAIRSDRGTEAFF. CDR3 DNA sequence: TGTGCCATCAGATCGGACAGGGGCACTGAAGCTTTCTTT.

This sequence joins TRBV19 and TRBJ1-6, with D unclear. V was clipped by 4 bases and J by 7 bases, with 11 bases between them. The CDR3 totals 14 residues. Per the germline V gene, CDR1 is LNHDA and CDR2 is SQIVND (reference sequence). CDR3 region: CASSTGTSNSPLHF. CDR3 in DNA: TGTGCCAGTAGTACAGGTACATCCAATTCACCCCTCCACTTT.

V gene TRBV14 combines with J gene TRBJ2-1; a weak D match, TRBD1 (6 bases). The CDR3 spans 16 residues. V was clipped by 1 base and J by 2 bases, with 12 bases between them. Per the germline V gene, CDR1 is SGHDN and CDR2 is FVKESK. The CDR3 spells CASSQGVWTAYNEQFF. The DNA for the CDR3 is TGTGCCAGCAGCCAAGGCGTTTGGACAGCCTACAATGAGCAGTTCTTC.

The V and J genes are TRBV30 and TRBJ2-1; maybe TRBD2 (5 bases). The CDR3 covers 10 residues. From germline, CDR1 is GTSNPN and CDR2 SVGIG (reference sequence). Trimming took 5 bases from V and 7 from J, leaving 6 bases between them. DNA of the CDR3: TGTGCCTGGGAGGGTAATGAGCAGTTCTTC. Protein sequence: CAWEGNEQFF.

J is TRBJ1-5 and V is TRBV25-1, with D hard to call. The CDR3 spans 12 residues. Trimming removed 0 bases from V and 6 bases from J, with 3 bases in between. Germline CDR1 reads MGHDK; CDR2 reads SYGVNS. CDR3 amino acids: CASSEYGQPQHF. The CDR3 DNA sequence: TGTGCCAGCAGTGAATACGGTCAGCCCCAGCATTTT. Drawing the rest from reference TRBV25-1 and TRBJ1-5, the complete variable domain is EADIYQTPRYLVIGTGKKITLECSQTMGHDKMYWYQQDPGMELHLIHYSYGVNSTEKGDLSSESTVSRIRTEHFPLTLESARPSHTSQYLCASSEYGQPQHFGDGTRLSIL.

This clone was picked up one time. The chain is built from TRBV6-1 and TRBJ2-7; weak D call: TRBD1 (6 bases). Germline CDR1 MNHNS, CDR2 SASEGT. The CDR3 has 12 amino acids. The V gene lost 7 bases and the J gene lost 6 bases, with 13 bases spanning the gap. CDR3 sequence (DNA): TGTGCCAGCAAACAGGGTTCGAGCGAGCAGTACGTC. It specifies CASKQGSSEQYV.

The chain joins TRBV5-1 to TRBJ2-5, with a tentative D call TRBD1 (5 bases). CDR3 length: 15 amino acids. CDR1 SGHRS and CDR2 YFSETQ come from the germline V gene. Trimming shortened V by 0 bases and J by 2 bases, and 11 bases separated the two germline ends. DNA for the CDR3: TGCGCCAGCAGCTTGGGGCAGGGATTACAAGAGACCCAGTACTTC. Amino acid sequence: CASSLGQGLQETQYF.